This entry is about one T cell receptor beta chain. No antigen is known for it. It was with a sample-barcoded 5' primer and a J-beta primer mix that a second PCR of about 7 to 12 cycles was run. Each cDNA molecule was tagged by a template-switch adaptor with 12 random nucleotides. MiXCR, applied by TCRdb to the 5' RACE reads, yields one record per CDR3 protein. The sample yields approximately 730,000 distinct CDR3 sequences, approximately 55% seen once. This sample was included in a study of blood T cells in healthy people across ages. Study-level findings and limits: Roughly linear age-related decline in beta diversity appeared, significant by age around 40. Relative to aged donors, long-lived donors carried more naive CD4+ cells and displayed higher diversity.

CDR1 and CDR2 from the germline V gene are SNHLY and FYNNEI. Trimming cost V 8 bases and J 4 bases; bases outside gene matches: 9. The CDR3 has 15 residues. Sequenced material: blood. The receptor's source is an older man in good health. This chain joins TRBV2 and TRBJ2-1; 9 bases align to TRBD1. The DNA of the CDR3 is TGTGCCAGCGGACCTGACAGGGGGAATTACAATGAGCAGTTCTTC. This encodes CASGPDRGNYNEQFF.